The 29 T cell receptor beta chains below all came from one sample that was sequenced in a study of shared clonotypes between healthy human individuals. TCRdb's copy holds only in-frame clones and misses some; the assay was immunoSEQ multiplex PCR. This sample yields about half a million clones, of which around 85% are seen a single time; roughly 12% belongs to the top ten. The material sequenced was PBMCs. These receptors were taken from a woman between 40 and 55 years old in good health. Some clones in this sample may be carry-over from other donors' samples.

The rearrangement uses TRBV5-4 and TRBJ2-1; D possibly corresponds to TRBD1 (7 bases). The V gene's germline CDR1 is SGHNT and CDR2 YYREEE (reference sequence). V gave up 0 bases and J gave up 7 bases, with 14 bases separating them. The CDR3 is made up of 15 amino acids. For the CDR3, the DNA is TGTGCCAGCAGCTTGGACGGGCAGGGGGGTAATGAGCAGTTCTTC. Residues: CASSLDGQGGNEQFF.

The chain employs TRBV19 and TRBJ2-1; D is unresolved. The CDR3 is 13 residues long. Germline CDR1 LNHDA, CDR2 SQIVND (reference sequence). V gave up 5 bases and J gave up 10 bases, with 15 bases separating them. The CDR3 spells CASSPQGTREQFF. The CDR3 DNA follows: TGTGCCAGTAGTCCCCAAGGAACTCGGGAGCAGTTCTTC.

The chain is built from TRBV11-3 and TRBJ2-7; D unclear. CDR1 is SGHNT, CDR2 YENEEA, per germline. V lost 1 base to trimming and J lost 3 bases, with 7 bases between them. The CDR3 spans 13 residues. The CDR3 protein is CASSLGVDYEQYF. CDR3 coding DNA: TGTGCCAGCAGCTTAGGCGTCGACTACGAGCAGTACTTC.

CDR3 DNA sequence: TGTGCCAGCAGCACCAGCGGGACTCAAGAGACCCAGTACTTC. This sequence encodes CASSTSGTQETQYF. The V gene is TRBV11-3, the J gene TRBJ2-5; 7 nucleotides align to TRBD2. The CDR3 loop spans 14 amino acids. Losses at the gene ends were 5 bases for V and 2 bases for J; bases not matched to a gene: 5. In germline, CDR1 is SGHNT, CDR2 YENEEA.

The rearrangement uses TRBV11-2 and TRBJ2-2; D call uncertain. V was trimmed by 2 bases and J by 7 bases, leaving 14 bases between them. Germline V gives CDR1 SGHAT, CDR2 FQNNGV. CDR3 size: 15 residues. CDR3 loop: CASSLIQNVVGELFF. The CDR3 coding sequence is TGTGCCAGCAGCTTAATCCAGAATGTGGTCGGGGAGCTGTTTTTT.

This clone appeared a few times. The rearrangement links TRBV5-1 to TRBJ2-2; no firm D call. Trimming left V 4 bases short and J 0 bases short, with 7 bases between. The CDR3 is 14 amino acids. CDR1 is SGHRS and CDR2 is YFSETQ in the germline V gene. This chain's CDR3 is CASSERTNTGELFF. CDR3 in DNA: TGCGCCAGCAGCGAACGAACGAACACCGGGGAGCTGTTTTTT.

V usage is TRBV27 and J usage is TRBJ1-5; D uncertain. Trimming left V 3 bases short and J 1 base short, with 10 bases between. The CDR3 loop spans 15 amino acids. CDR1 MNHEY and CDR2 SMNVEV come from the germline V gene (reference sequence). As DNA, the CDR3 is TGTGCCAGCAGTTTTCCGGGGATCAGCAATCAGCCCCAGCATTTT. Protein: CASSFPGISNQPQHF.

This clone was detected a few times. The chain employs TRBV5-1 and TRBJ2-7; either TRBD1 or TRBD2 may fit D (5 bases each). The CDR3 spans 14 residues. CDR1 and CDR2 from the germline V gene are SGHRS and YFSETQ. V was shortened by 5 bases and J by 7 bases, with 19 bases between the two germline ends. The CDR3 DNA reads as TGCGCCAGCAGGAGGGACGAGCGTTTTGGGGAGCAGTACTTC. The encoded protein is CASRRDERFGEQYF.

The table lists this clone with a count of one. This likely traces to a read error, being one base from a far larger clone. The DNA of the CDR3 is TGTGCCAGCTCCTTCGGGACAGGGGATAGCTACACCTTC. It translates to CASSFGTGDSYTF. This rearrangement joins TRBV18 to TRBJ1-2, with TRBD1 matching over 10 bases. Per germline, CDR1 KGHSH and CDR2 LQKENI. Trimming removed 6 bases from V and 9 bases from J; junction bases left unmatched: 7. CDR3 length: 13 residues. The complete variable domain, with remaining parts taken from reference TRBV18 and TRBJ1-2, reads NAGVMQNPRHLVRRRGQEARLRCSPMKGHSHVYWYRQLPEEGLKFMVYLQKENIIDESGMPKERFSAEFPKEGPSILRIQQVVRGDSAAYFCASSFGTGDSYTFGSGTRLTVV.

CDR3 sequence: CATSSRTDGELFF. The CDR3 DNA reads TGTGCCACCAGCTCCCGGACAGACGGGGAGCTGTTTTTT. This rearrangement joins TRBV15 to TRBJ2-2; perhaps TRBD1 as D (6 bases). Trimming took 5 bases from V and 7 from J, leaving 11 bases between them. Germline lookup yields CDR1 LNHNV and CDR2 YYDKDF (reference sequence). The CDR3 is made up of 13 amino acids.

CDR3: CASSTTDIAYEQYF. CDR3 in DNA: TGTGCCAGCAGTACCACGGACATCGCCTACGAGCAGTACTTC. This chain uses TRBV6-1 with TRBJ2-7; D might be TRBD1 (5 bases). This CDR3 has 14 residues. In germline, CDR1 is MNHNS, CDR2 SASEGT. Deletions cut 5 bases from V and 2 bases from J, with 13 bases between.

The chain couples TRBV20-1 to TRBJ2-1; unclear D gene. This CDR3 has 11 amino acids. Germline assignment: CDR1 DFQATT and CDR2 SNEGSKA (reference sequence). V shed 3 bases and J shed 10 bases, with 10 bases lying between them. CDR3 amino acids: CSASLPHEQFF. The CDR3 nucleotides read TGCAGTGCTAGTCTACCGCACGAGCAGTTCTTC.

The rearrangement joins TRBV5-4 to TRBJ2-5; D may be TRBD1 (5 bases). Germline-derived CDR1 and CDR2 are SGHNT and YYREEE (reference sequence). This CDR3 spans 17 amino acids. The germline V and J ends were trimmed by 0 bases and 1 base, with 16 bases remaining between them. The CDR3 is CASSLVAELGPQETQYF. The CDR3 nucleotides are TGTGCCAGCAGCTTGGTGGCGGAGCTGGGGCCCCAAGAGACCCAGTACTTC.

The V and J genes are TRBV18 and TRBJ2-7; D is ambiguous. Trimming took 4 bases from V and 3 from J, leaving 13 bases between them. There are 14 residues in the CDR3. The germline V gene has CDR1 KGHSH and CDR2 LQKENI. The CDR3 sequence: CASSRSGGYYEQYF. The CDR3 DNA sequence: TGTGCCAGCTCACGGTCCGGCGGATACTACGAGCAGTACTTC.

The rearrangement uses TRBV30 and TRBJ1-2; TRBD1 might be the D (6 bases). Germline loops: CDR1 GTSNPN, CDR2 SVGIG (reference sequence). V lost 3 bases, J lost 9 bases, and 17 bases lay in between. This CDR3 is built from 13 residues. CDR3 in DNA: TGTGCCTGGAGCCTTCAGGGGAACCATTGCTACACCTTC. It specifies CAWSLQGNHCYTF.

The sample holds many counts of this clone. This chain links TRBV7-2 with TRBJ2-7, with D unclear. Germline V gives CDR1 SGHTA, CDR2 FQGNSA. This CDR3 region has 13 residues. Trimming left V 1 base short and J 9 bases short, with 13 bases between. The CDR3 DNA is TGTGCCAGCAGCTTAGAACCGATTTATGGGCAGTACTTC. It is translated as CASSLEPIYGQYF.

The chain has TRBV7-9 and TRBJ1-1; D is uncertain. The CDR3 has 13 amino acids. Trimming stripped 4 bases from V and 8 bases from J, with 14 bases between. Germline V gene lookup returns CDR1 SEHNR and CDR2 FQNEAQ (reference sequence). The CDR3 reads CASSSQRGREAFF. The CDR3 DNA reads as TGTGCCAGCAGCTCCCAGAGAGGTCGGGAAGCTTTCTTT.

Details on this clone: This probably arose from a read error, given a far larger clone one base away. Other DNA sequences in this sample translate to the same CDR3. This chain uses TRBV27 with TRBJ2-4; 9 bases line up with TRBD1. Germline V gives CDR1 MNHEY, CDR2 SMNVEV (reference sequence). The CDR3 is 17 residues long. The CDR3 nucleotides read TGTGCCAGCAGTCCCCGGGACAGGGAGGTCGTCAAAAATATTCAGTACTTC. It encodes CASSPRDREVVKNIQYF.

The sample holds many counts of this clone. This could be a read error, since a much larger clone is one nucleotide away. The sample carries other DNA sequences with the same CDR3. The chain links TRBV30 to TRBJ1-1, with D possibly matching TRBD1 (6 bases). This CDR3 is built from 14 residues. Germline CDR1 and CDR2: GTSNPN and SVGIG (reference sequence). The CDR3 reads CAWSGQTMNAEAFF. In DNA form, the CDR3 reads TGTGCCTGGAGCGGACAGACGATGAACGCTGAAGCTTTCTTT.

The V and J genes are TRBV15 and TRBJ1-2; maybe TRBD1 (5 bases). The CDR3 covers 16 residues. Germline lookup yields CDR1 LNHNV and CDR2 YYDKDF (reference sequence). Trimming removed 0 bases from V and 3 bases from J, with 14 bases in between. The CDR3 DNA sequence: TGTGCCACCAGCAGAGATCAGAGAAGGGGCGACTATGGCTACACCTTC. As protein: CATSRDQRRGDYGYTF.

The V and J genes are TRBV11-2 and TRBJ2-3; the D is unclear. Germline V lookup: CDR1 SGHAT, CDR2 FQNNGV. The CDR3 runs to 12 residues. V shed 1 base and J shed 6 bases, with 5 bases lying between them. CDR3 sequence: CASSLVVDTQYF. In nucleotides, the CDR3 is TGTGCCAGCAGCTTAGTCGTGGATACGCAGTATTTT.

This clone was seen a few times. V gene TRBV19 combines with J gene TRBJ2-1; 7 bases are a match to TRBD2. Losses at the gene ends were 5 bases for V and 4 bases for J; bases not matched to a gene: 11. Per the germline V gene, CDR1 is LNHDA and CDR2 is SQIVND (reference sequence). The CDR3 has 16 residues. CDR3: CASSGKERELYNEQFF. The CDR3 nucleotides are TGTGCCAGTAGTGGGAAGGAGCGGGAACTGTACAATGAGCAGTTCTTC.

The chain couples TRBV5-4 to TRBJ1-2; TRBD1 matches at 10 bases. This CDR3 has 16 amino acids. The germline V gene has CDR1 SGHNT and CDR2 YYREEE (reference sequence). V gave up 3 bases and J gave up 6 bases; unmatched junction bases: 11. DNA for the CDR3: TGTGCCAGCAGCTACGAGAAAAGGACAGGGGGGCATGGCTACACCTTC. Translating it yields CASSYEKRTGGHGYTF.

This sequence joins TRBV5-6 and TRBJ2-1; D unresolved. Germline CDR1 SGHDT, CDR2 YYEEEE. This CDR3 spans 12 amino acids. Trimming pared 4 bases from V and 3 bases from J, leaving 5 bases between. The CDR3 DNA reads as TGTGCCAGCAGCACGGACTACAATGAGCAGTTCTTC. Its translation: CASSTDYNEQFF.

The chain uses TRBV6-6 and TRBJ2-7, with D uncertain. Trimming removed 8 bases at V and 5 bases at J, with 10 bases between. Looked up from germline, CDR1 is MNHNY and CDR2 is SVGAGI (reference sequence). The CDR3 spans 11 residues. The CDR3 DNA sequence: TGTGCCAGCCGTGGGCCTAACGAGCAGTACTTC. This codes for CASRGPNEQYF.

As regards this clone: A much bigger clone sits one base away, suggesting this may be a read error. This rearrangement joins TRBV7-2 to TRBJ2-4; TRBD2 is a possible D gene (6 bases). This CDR3 has 15 residues. V lost 2 bases and J lost 7, with 15 bases in between. The germline V gene has CDR1 SGHTA and CDR2 FQGNSA. CDR3 loop: CASSLYLEGGNIQYF. CDR3 in DNA: TGTGCCAGCAGCTTATACCTCGAGGGAGGTAACATTCAGTACTTC.

On this clone itself: One end of the junction is discordant with germline, which a read error may explain. V gene TRBV7-2 combines with J gene TRBJ2-5; D remains ambiguous. This CDR3 has 14 amino acids. CDR1 and CDR2 (germline): SGHTA, FQGNSA. CDR3 coding DNA: TGTGCCAGCAGCTTCCGGATTCCAAGAGAGGCCCAGTACTTC. It specifies CASSFRIPREAQYF.

V and J are TRBV7-9 and TRBJ2-1; the D gene is possibly TRBD1 (5 bases). Germline lookup yields CDR1 SEHNR and CDR2 FQNEAQ (reference sequence). V was shortened by 3 bases and J by 4 bases, with 7 bases between the two germline ends. This CDR3 contains 13 residues. The CDR3 loop reads CASSLDTYNEQFF. The DNA for the CDR3 is TGTGCCAGCAGCTTGGACACTTACAATGAGCAGTTCTTC.

The chain links TRBV27 to TRBJ2-7, with D hard to call. The CDR3 extends over 13 amino acids. Trimming took off 3 bases at V and 4 bases at J, with 10 bases between the two ends. Germline V lookup: CDR1 MNHEY, CDR2 SMNVEV (reference sequence). As DNA, the CDR3 is TGTGCCAGCAGTTTCCGGCTAGGTTACGAGCAGTACTTC. Translated, it gives CASSFRLGYEQYF.